This entry features one TCR beta chain sequence. The target antigen is unknown. One end of the junction does not line up with germline, which may come from a read error. This specimen comes from a study of liver allograft versus peripheral blood T cells. Overall study: Recipients' peripheral blood supplied the T cell receptor repertoires against which those in transplanted livers were compared.

The CDR3 loop spans 11 amino acids. In germline, CDR1 is MNHNS, CDR2 SASEGT. Findings of the study overall: In liver allografts, T cell receptor repertoires reportedly differed from the repertoires found in peripheral blood.

TCRdb redid the calling of the reads with MiXCR, one entry per CDR3 protein. The table shows over 10,000 distinct CDR3 sequences, with 25% to 35% occurring only once. The chain joins TRBV6-1 to TRBJ2-7, with D tentatively TRBD1 or TRBD2 (5 bases each). This clonotype was obtained from a human patient who had a liver transplant. Some T cells may arise from the graft donor. The DNA of the CDR3 is TGTGCCAGCAGTGCCTACCGGGACCTATTATTC. Residues: CASSAYRDLLF.